A single sample gave rise to the 19 T cell receptor beta chains below, sequenced in a study of T cell responses to AZD1222 COVID-19 vaccine. Here immunoSEQ multiplex PCR was the method, and the copy in TCRdb shows in-frame clones only, minus some. The profile shows some 160,000 clones, roughly 93% of them singletons. Sequencing used peripheral blood, obtained on day 0 of AZD1222 vaccination. The receptors come from an adult in good health.

The chain combines TRBV4-2 with TRBJ2-1, with 12 bases fitting TRBD2. CDR3 length equals 19 residues. V gave up 0 bases and J gave up 3 bases; unmatched junction bases: 9. Germline CDR1 LGHNA, CDR2 YNFKEQ. Here the CDR3 DNA reads TGTGCCAGCAGCCAAGATTCCCCTCGGACTAGCGGGGTCTACAATGAGCAGTTCTTC. It codes for CASSQDSPRTSGVYNEQFF.

The chain combines TRBV19 with TRBJ1-4, with no clear D. V lost 2 bases and J 8 bases, leaving 12 bases between the germline ends. The CDR3 length is 14 residues. Germline loops: CDR1 LNHDA, CDR2 SQIVND (reference sequence). The CDR3 region is CASSIRYSREKLFF. CDR3 DNA: TGTGCCAGTAGTATACGGTATTCCCGGGAAAAACTGTTTTTT.

This sequence joins TRBV7-8 and TRBJ1-6, with D tentatively TRBD1 (6 bases). V was cut by 3 bases and J by 2 bases, with 11 bases left in between. The CDR3 covers 16 residues. The V gene's germline CDR1 is SGHVS and CDR2 FQNEAQ. The CDR3 nucleotides are TGTGCCAGCAGCTTGGGGACACAGACCTATAATTCACCCCTCCACTTT. Amino acid sequence: CASSLGTQTYNSPLHF.

The rearrangement joins TRBV6-5 to TRBJ1-1; D not certain. With 0 bases removed from V and 2 bases from J, the gap between germline ends came to 10 bases. Germline assignment: CDR1 MNHEY and CDR2 SVGAGI. The CDR3 contains 15 residues. CDR3 region: CASSYSRLGNTEAFF. The CDR3 DNA follows: TGTGCCAGCAGTTACTCTCGCTTGGGCAACACTGAAGCTTTCTTT.

V usage is TRBV15 and J usage is TRBJ2-2; 7 nucleotides line up with TRBD1. The junction had 12 bases not matched to a gene; V was cut back by 0 bases and J by 8 bases. The CDR3 is 17 residues long. Germline values: CDR1 LNHNV, CDR2 YYDKDF (reference sequence). CDR3 residues: CATSRDLVGGAPGELFF. In DNA form, the CDR3 reads TGTGCCACCAGCAGAGATCTTGTAGGGGGCGCCCCTGGGGAGCTGTTTTTT. The full variable domain, with the rest looked up from reference TRBV15 and TRBJ2-2, is DAMVIQNPRYQVTQFGKPVTLSCSQTLNHNVMYWYQQKSSQAPKLLFHYYDKDFNNEADTPDNFQSRRPNTSFCFLDIRSPGLGDTAMYLCATSRDLVGGAPGELFFGEGSRLTVL.

This CDR3 is CASSRRGPPYEQYF. The CDR3 DNA follows: TGTGCCAGCAGCCGGCGGGGGCCCCCCTACGAGCAGTACTTC. This chain uses TRBV3-1 (or the pseudogene TRBV3-2) with TRBJ2-7, with a possible D match to TRBD2 (7 bases). The CDR3 runs to 14 residues. Germline V lookup: CDR1 LGHDT, CDR2 YNNKEL (reference sequence). The V end was cut by 4 bases, the J end by 2 bases, with 12 bases between.

The rearrangement joins TRBV3-1 (or the pseudogene TRBV3-2) to TRBJ2-2, with 8 bases matching TRBD2. Germline lookup yields CDR1 LGHDT and CDR2 YNNKEL (reference sequence). Losses at the gene ends were 7 bases for V and 4 bases for J; bases not matched to a gene: 14. The CDR3 is 17 amino acids. CDR3 coding DNA: TGTGCCAGCAAAGCCACGGGCGGGGGGCCGGCCACCGGGGAGCTGTTTTTT. Protein product: CASKATGGGPATGELFF.

The chain links TRBV30 to TRBJ1-5, with D unclear. V dropped 4 bases and J dropped 9 bases, with 16 bases sitting between them. CDR1 GTSNPN and CDR2 SVGIG come from the germline V gene (reference sequence). CDR3 length equals 13 residues. CDR3 DNA: TGTGCCTGGACCCCGGGGAGTGAGTCGCCCCAGCATTTT. It specifies CAWTPGSESPQHF.

Only a few counts were recorded for this clone. V is TRBV9 and J is TRBJ2-7; 8 bases are shared with TRBD2. The germline V gene encodes CDR1 SGDLS and CDR2 YYNGEE. This CDR3 is 15 amino acids long. Trimming cost V 3 bases and J 2 bases; bases outside gene matches: 7. The CDR3 loop reads CASSAGGPGTYEQYF. CDR3 sequence (DNA): TGTGCCAGCAGCGCGGGGGGGCCTGGCACCTACGAGCAGTACTTC.

This chain uses TRBV6-5 with TRBJ2-5; D is tentatively TRBD1 or TRBD2 (5 bases each). This CDR3 is built from 14 residues. V was shortened by 6 bases and J by 5 bases, with 16 bases between the two germline ends. Germline-derived CDR1 and CDR2 are MNHEY and SVGAGI. This CDR3 is CASSETGTEETQYF. The CDR3 nucleotides are TGTGCCAGCAGCGAGACCGGGACCGAGGAGACCCAGTACTTC.

The rearrangement joins TRBV19 to TRBJ1-1; D call uncertain. Trimming shortened V by 5 bases and J by 4 bases, and 17 bases separated the two germline ends. Per the germline V gene, CDR1 is LNHDA and CDR2 is SQIVND (reference sequence). CDR3 length equals 15 residues. The CDR3 nucleotides are TGTGCCAGTAGTGCCCTGGCCACCCCACTCACTGAAGCTTTCTTT. It encodes CASSALATPLTEAFF.

This clone was found a few times. This rearrangement joins TRBV19 to TRBJ2-1; 9 bases are shared with TRBD2. V lost 3 bases and J lost 9; bases outside the gene matches: 15. This CDR3 has 17 amino acids. From germline, CDR1 is LNHDA and CDR2 SQIVND (reference sequence). For the CDR3, the DNA is TGTGCCAGTAGTATTGGGTGGCTAGCGGGGACCCACGGTGAGCAGTTCTTC. Translation: CASSIGWLAGTHGEQFF. Drawing the rest from reference TRBV19 and TRBJ2-1, the complete variable domain is DGGITQSPKYLFRKEGQNVTLSCEQNLNHDAMYWYRQDPGQGLRLIYYSQIVNDFQKGDIAEGYSVSREKKESFPLTVTSAQKNPTAFYLCASSIGWLAGTHGEQFFGPGTRLTVL.

The chain uses TRBV12-3 or TRBV12-4 and TRBJ1-5, with D unclear. This CDR3 contains 13 residues. Deletions cut 3 bases from V and 4 bases from J, with 7 bases between. The CDR3 spells CASSLRENQPQHF. As DNA, the CDR3 is TGTGCCAGCAGTTTGAGGGAAAATCAGCCCCAGCATTTT.

In DNA form, the CDR3 reads TGTGCCACCGGGACGGGTAATGAAAAACTGTTTTTT. Amino acids: CATGTGNEKLFF. J is TRBJ1-4 and V is TRBV15; D may be TRBD1 (5 bases). Germline values: CDR1 LNHNV, CDR2 YYDKDF (reference sequence). Trimming took 8 bases from V and 4 from J, leaving 8 bases between them. This CDR3 spans 12 amino acids.

This clone occurred once. The chain joins TRBV5-1 to TRBJ2-7, with D maybe TRBD2 (6 bases). The length of the CDR3 is 14 residues. V lost 4 bases to trimming and J lost 4 bases, with 15 bases between them. Germline V gene sequence: CDR1 SGHRS, CDR2 YFSETQ. The CDR3 bases are TGCGCCAGCAGCGGAGGCGGGACTGTGTACGAGCAGTACTTC. This sequence encodes CASSGGGTVYEQYF. Full variable domain (missing parts from reference TRBV5-1 and TRBJ2-7): KAGVTQTPRYLIKTRGQQVTLSCSPISGHRSVSWYQQTPGQGLQFLFEYFSETQRNKGNFPGRFSGRQFSNSRSEMNVSTLELGDSALYLCASSGGGTVYEQYFGPGTRLTVT.

This chain joins TRBV3-1 (or the pseudogene TRBV3-2) and TRBJ2-2, with 11 bases identical to TRBD1. The germline gives CDR1 LGHDT, CDR2 YNNKEL (reference sequence). J lost 5 bases, V lost 3 bases, and 8 bases had no gene match. This CDR3 is 17 amino acids long. The CDR3 spells CASSHTNGTGGTGELFF. DNA for the CDR3: TGTGCCAGCAGCCACACAAATGGGACAGGGGGTACCGGGGAGCTGTTTTTT.

The chain joins TRBV11-2 to TRBJ1-3; D gene unclear. The CDR3 extends over 15 amino acids. Germline V CDR1 and CDR2: SGHAT, FQNNGV. V lost 5 bases and J 4 bases, leaving 15 bases between the germline ends. CDR3 bases: TGTGCCAGCAGCCTAATCGGCTTCCCCGGAAACACCATATATTTT. This gives the protein CASSLIGFPGNTIYF.

J is TRBJ1-6 and V is TRBV7-9; tentatively, D is TRBD1 (5 bases). Germline V CDR1 and CDR2: SEHNR, FQNEAQ (reference sequence). V was trimmed by 4 bases and J by 10 bases, leaving 14 bases between them. This CDR3 region has 14 residues. The CDR3, as DNA: TGTGCCAGCAGCTGGGGGGGATCGGGATCACCCCTCCACTTT. Translating it yields CASSWGGSGSPLHF. Together with reference TRBV7-9 and TRBJ1-6, the CDR3 gives the full variable domain: DTGVSQNPRHKITKRGQNVTFRCDPISEHNRLYWYRQTLGQGPEFLTYFQNEAQLEKSRLLSDRFSAERPKGSFSTLEIQRTEQGDSAMYLCASSWGGSGSPLHFGNGTRLTVT.

The chain uses TRBV2 and TRBJ1-5; D is unclear. Germline CDR1 and CDR2: SNHLY and FYNNEI. CDR3 length equals 14 residues. Deletions cut 7 bases from V and 2 bases from J, with 12 bases between. DNA of the CDR3: TGTGCCAGCAACTTGGAGAGGGGCAATCAGCCCCAGCATTTT. It codes for CASNLERGNQPQHF.